The 9 T cell receptor beta chains below come from one sample, sequenced in a study of T cell responses to AZD1222 COVID-19 vaccine. The repertoire was sequenced with immunoSEQ multiplex PCR; TCRdb's copy has only in-frame clones and lacks some. The data show nearly 110,000 clones, approximately 87% seen once. The sequences come from peripheral blood, collected on day 0 of AZD1222 vaccination. Every receptor here comes from an adult in good health.

CDR3 residues: CASSYSGPSGKAFF. The CDR3 DNA sequence: TGTGCCAGCAGTTACTCGGGTCCGAGTGGGAAAGCTTTCTTT. The chain is built from TRBV6-6 and TRBJ1-1; D call uncertain. The germline V and J ends were trimmed by 0 bases and 9 bases, with 14 bases remaining between them. This CDR3 contains 14 residues. Germline V gives CDR1 MNHNY, CDR2 SVGAGI (reference sequence).

This clone was seen a few times. This rearrangement joins TRBV5-1 to TRBJ1-1; weak D call: TRBD1 (6 bases). Germline values: CDR1 SGHRS, CDR2 YFSETQ. Between the trimmed V and J ends, which lost 5 bases and 1 base, there was a span of 15 bases. This CDR3 spans 15 amino acids. CDR3 protein: CASRPPDSPNTEAFF. The CDR3 DNA follows: TGCGCCAGCAGACCCCCGGACAGTCCGAACACTGAAGCTTTCTTT. Variable domain in full (rest from reference TRBV5-1 and TRBJ1-1): KAGVTQTPRYLIKTRGQQVTLSCSPISGHRSVSWYQQTPGQGLQFLFEYFSETQRNKGNFPGRFSGRQFSNSRSEMNVSTLELGDSALYLCASRPPDSPNTEAFFGQGTRLTVV.

The CDR3 reads CASLLAGITGELFF. The CDR3 coding sequence is TGTGCCAGCCTACTAGCGGGAATTACCGGGGAGCTGTTTTTT. The chain is built from TRBV28 and TRBJ2-2, with 10 bases lining up with TRBD2. Trimming removed 8 bases from V and 5 bases from J; junction bases left unmatched: 5. Germline V gene data show CDR1 as MDHEN and CDR2 as SYDVKM. The CDR3 is 14 amino acids.

This chain joins TRBV5-1 and TRBJ1-1; D might be TRBD1 (5 bases). Trimming stripped 2 bases from V and 4 bases from J, with 12 bases between. The CDR3 is 14 amino acids. Germline-derived CDR1 and CDR2 are SGHRS and YFSETQ. In DNA form, the CDR3 reads TGCGCCAGCAGCTTACGGGGGGGAGGCACTGAAGCTTTCTTT. Amino acid sequence: CASSLRGGGTEAFF.

This clone was counted a few times. The chain uses TRBV2 and TRBJ2-1, with a weak D call TRBD2 (6 bases). Germline lookup yields CDR1 SNHLY and CDR2 FYNNEI. The ends were cut back, 10 bases at V and 0 bases at J, with 13 bases in the middle. The CDR3 runs to 14 residues. DNA of the CDR3: TGTGCCATCGGCGGGATGAGCTCCTACAATGAGCAGTTCTTC. Translating gives CAIGGMSSYNEQFF.

The rearrangement joins TRBV4-2 to TRBJ1-5, with D perhaps TRBD1 (6 bases). The CDR3 has 17 amino acids. Germline-derived CDR1 and CDR2 are LGHNA and YNFKEQ. V dropped 0 bases and J dropped 4 bases, with 16 bases sitting between them. The CDR3 region has the DNA TGTGCCAGCAGCCAAGACCACTTCACAGGGCGGAATCAGCCCCAGCATTTT. It is translated as CASSQDHFTGRNQPQHF.

This clone appeared once. J is TRBJ2-5 and V is TRBV4-1; 10 nucleotides align to TRBD2. Trimming cost V 4 bases and J 5 bases; bases outside gene matches: 10. CDR3 length equals 16 residues. Germline V gives CDR1 MGHRA, CDR2 YSYEKL. The CDR3 DNA follows: TGCGCCAGCAGCCGTAGGACTAGCGGTCCTACGGAGACCCAGTACTTC. The encoded protein is CASSRRTSGPTETQYF.

This chain uses TRBV19 with TRBJ1-4, with D possibly TRBD1 on 5 matching bases. Germline values: CDR1 LNHDA, CDR2 SQIVND (reference sequence). The CDR3 is 15 residues long. V dropped 5 bases and J dropped 8 bases, with 18 bases sitting between them. The CDR3 sequence: CASSPIATGGEKLFF. The DNA for the CDR3 is TGTGCCAGTAGTCCTATCGCGACGGGGGGAGAAAAACTGTTTTTT.

This clone was seen just once. V usage is TRBV19 and J usage is TRBJ1-1; tentatively, D is TRBD1 (6 bases). Germline V gives CDR1 LNHDA, CDR2 SQIVND (reference sequence). Between the trimmed V and J ends, which lost 5 bases and 1 base, there was a span of 11 bases. The CDR3 is 14 residues long. CDR3 region: CASSASTGNTEAFF. In DNA, the CDR3 is TGTGCCAGTAGTGCGTCGACAGGGAACACTGAAGCTTTCTTT.